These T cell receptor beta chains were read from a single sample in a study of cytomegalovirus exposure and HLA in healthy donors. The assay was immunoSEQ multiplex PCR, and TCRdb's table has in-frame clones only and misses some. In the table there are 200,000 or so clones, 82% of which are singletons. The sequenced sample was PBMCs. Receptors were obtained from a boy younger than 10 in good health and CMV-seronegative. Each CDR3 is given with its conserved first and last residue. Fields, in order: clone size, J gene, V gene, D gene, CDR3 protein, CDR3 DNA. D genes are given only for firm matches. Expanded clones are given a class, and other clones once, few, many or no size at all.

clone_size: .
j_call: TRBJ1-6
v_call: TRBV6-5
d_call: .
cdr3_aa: CASREQGDNSPLHF
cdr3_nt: TGTGCCAGCCGTGAACAGGGAGATAATTCACCCCTCCACTTT

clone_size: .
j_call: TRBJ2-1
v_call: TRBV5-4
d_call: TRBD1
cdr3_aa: CASSRRDRANEQFF
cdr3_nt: TGTGCCAGCAGCCGCCGGGACAGGGCCAATGAGCAGTTCTTC

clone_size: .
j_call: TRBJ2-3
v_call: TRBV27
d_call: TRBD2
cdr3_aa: CASSSLAGHADTQYF
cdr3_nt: TGTGCCAGCAGTAGCCTAGCGGGACACGCAGATACGCAGTATTTT

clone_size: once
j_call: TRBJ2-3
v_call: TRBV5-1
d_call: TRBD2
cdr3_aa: CASSGTSGGFLTDTQYF
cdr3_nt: TGCGCCAGCAGCGGGACTAGCGGGGGGTTTCTCACAGATACGCAGTATTTT

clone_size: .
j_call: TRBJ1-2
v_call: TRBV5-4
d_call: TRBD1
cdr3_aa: CASSPDRGSWGYTF
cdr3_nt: TGTGCCAGCAGCCCCGACAGGGGGTCTTGGGGCTACACCTTC

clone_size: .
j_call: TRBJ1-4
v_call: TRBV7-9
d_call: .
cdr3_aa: CASSAPQGGGKLFF
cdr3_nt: TGTGCCAGCAGCGCCCCTCAGGGAGGCGGAAAACTGTTTTTT

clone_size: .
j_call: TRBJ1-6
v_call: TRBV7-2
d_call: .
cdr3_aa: CASSLKLGDNSPLHF
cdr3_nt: TGTGCCAGCAGCCTTAAATTAGGGGATAATTCACCCCTCCACTTT

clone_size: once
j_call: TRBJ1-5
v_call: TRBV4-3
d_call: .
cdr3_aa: CASSQSMMTGQPQHF
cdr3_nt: TGCGCCAGCAGCCAATCCATGATGACTGGTCAGCCCCAGCATTTT

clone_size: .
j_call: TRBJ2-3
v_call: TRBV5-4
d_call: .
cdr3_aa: CASRTSGGDTQYF
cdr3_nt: TGTGCCAGCAGGACATCAGGTGGCGATACGCAGTATTTT

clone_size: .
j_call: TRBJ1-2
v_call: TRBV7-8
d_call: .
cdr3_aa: CASSLQGWGYTF
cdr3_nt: TGTGCCAGCAGCTTACAGGGTTGGGGCTACACCTTC

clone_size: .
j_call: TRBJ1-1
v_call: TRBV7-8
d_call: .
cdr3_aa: CASSQGMNTEAFF
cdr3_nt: TGTGCCAGCAGCCAGGGGATGAACACTGAAGCTTTCTTT

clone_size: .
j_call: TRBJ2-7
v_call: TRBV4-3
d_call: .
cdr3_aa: CASSPYREYSYEQYF
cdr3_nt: TGCGCCAGCAGCCCCTACAGGGAATACTCCTACGAGCAGTACTTC

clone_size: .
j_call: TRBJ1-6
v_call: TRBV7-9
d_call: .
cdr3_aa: CASSPRHDYNSPLHF
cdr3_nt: TGTGCCAGCAGCCCCCGACACGACTATAATTCACCCCTCCACTTT

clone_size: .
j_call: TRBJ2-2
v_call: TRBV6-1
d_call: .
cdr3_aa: CATPLSDTRGRELFF
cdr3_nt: TGTGCCACCCCCCTTTCGGACACCAGAGGCCGGGAGCTGTTTTTT

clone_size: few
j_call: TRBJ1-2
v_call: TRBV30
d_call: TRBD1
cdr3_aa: CAWSVGQGAGYTF
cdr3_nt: TGTGCCTGGAGTGTAGGACAGGGTGCAGGCTACACCTTC

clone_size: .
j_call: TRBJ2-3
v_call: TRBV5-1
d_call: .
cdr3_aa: CASTVGGARQDTQYF
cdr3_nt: TGCGCCAGCACTGTGGGGGGGGCCAGGCAGGATACGCAGTATTTT

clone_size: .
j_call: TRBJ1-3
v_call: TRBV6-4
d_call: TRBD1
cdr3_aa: CASSKPGQGSGNTIYF
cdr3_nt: TGTGCCAGCAGTAAACCGGGACAGGGCTCTGGAAACACCATATATTTT

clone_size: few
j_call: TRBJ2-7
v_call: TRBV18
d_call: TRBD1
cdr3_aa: CASSFRTGPYEQYF
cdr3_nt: TGTGCCAGCTCATTCCGGACAGGTCCCTACGAGCAGTACTTC

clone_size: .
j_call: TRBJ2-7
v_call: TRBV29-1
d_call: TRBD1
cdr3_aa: CSVEQNRRQGTTYEQYF
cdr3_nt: TGCAGCGTTGAACAAAACCGTAGACAGGGGACGACCTACGAGCAGTACTTC

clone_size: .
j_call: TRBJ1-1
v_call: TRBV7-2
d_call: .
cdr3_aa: CASSLAREAFF
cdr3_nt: TGTGCCAGCAGCCTGGCGAGGGAAGCTTTCTTT

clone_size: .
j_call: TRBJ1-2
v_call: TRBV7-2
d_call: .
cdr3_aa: CASSSQQGREGYGYTF
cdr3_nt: TGTGCCAGCAGCTCACAGCAGGGCAGGGAGGGCTATGGCTACACCTTC

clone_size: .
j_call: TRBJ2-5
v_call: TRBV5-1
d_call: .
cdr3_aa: CASRMGPEETQYF
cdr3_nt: TGCGCCAGCAGGATGGGGCCGGAAGAGACCCAGTACTTC

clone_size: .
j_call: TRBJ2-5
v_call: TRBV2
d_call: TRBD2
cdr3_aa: CASSAGLRETQYF
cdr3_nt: TGTGCCAGCAGTGCGGGACTAAGAGAGACCCAGTACTTC

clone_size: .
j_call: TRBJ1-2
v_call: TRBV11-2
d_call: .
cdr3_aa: CASSLPQVNYGYTF
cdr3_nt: TGTGCCAGCAGCTTACCACAGGTTAACTATGGCTACACCTTC

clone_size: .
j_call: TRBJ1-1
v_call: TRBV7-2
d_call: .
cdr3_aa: CASSYEGNTEAFF
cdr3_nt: TGTGCCAGCAGCTATGAGGGAAACACTGAAGCTTTCTTT

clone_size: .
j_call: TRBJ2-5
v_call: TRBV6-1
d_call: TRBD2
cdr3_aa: CASRGGETQYF
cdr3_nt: TGTGCCAGCAGGGGGGGGGAGACCCAGTACTTC

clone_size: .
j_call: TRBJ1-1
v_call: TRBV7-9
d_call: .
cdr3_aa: CASRESPRGENTEAFF
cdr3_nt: TGTGCCAGCAGAGAAAGCCCCCGGGGAGAGAACACTGAAGCTTTCTTT

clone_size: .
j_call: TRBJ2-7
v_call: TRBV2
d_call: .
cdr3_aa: CASSEREGATRYF
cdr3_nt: TGTGCCAGCAGTGAAAGGGAAGGGGCGACGAGGTACTTC

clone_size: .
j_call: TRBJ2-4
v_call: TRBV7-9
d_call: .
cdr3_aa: CASKGSGDIQYF
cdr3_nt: TGTGCCAGCAAAGGTTCCGGAGACATTCAGTACTTC

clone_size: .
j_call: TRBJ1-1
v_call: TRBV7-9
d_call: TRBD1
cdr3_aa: CASSAGQGSPREAFF
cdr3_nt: TGTGCCAGCAGCGCAGGACAGGGGAGCCCCCGGGAAGCTTTCTTT

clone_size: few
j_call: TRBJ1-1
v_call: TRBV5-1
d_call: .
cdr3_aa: CASISGGAGNTEAFF
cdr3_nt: TGCGCCAGCATATCCGGAGGGGCCGGGAACACTGAAGCTTTCTTT

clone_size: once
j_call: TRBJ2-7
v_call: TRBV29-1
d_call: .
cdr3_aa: CSVEDRVKWGPRGSYEQYF
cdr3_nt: TGCAGCGTTGAAGATCGGGTTAAGTGGGGGCCCCGGGGCTCCTACGAGCAGTACTTC

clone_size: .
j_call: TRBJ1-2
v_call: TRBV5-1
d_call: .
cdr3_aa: CASSFPAGQADYGYTF
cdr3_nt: TGCGCCAGCAGCTTCCCCGCAGGCCAAGCGGACTATGGCTACACCTTC

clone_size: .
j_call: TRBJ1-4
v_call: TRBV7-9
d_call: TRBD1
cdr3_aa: CASSLSAGTGLEKLFF
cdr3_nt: TGTGCCAGCAGCTTATCCGCCGGGACAGGGCTTGAAAAACTGTTTTTT

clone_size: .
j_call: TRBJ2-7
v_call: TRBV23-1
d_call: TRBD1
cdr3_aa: CASSQSVYPTGEDYEQYF
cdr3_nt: TGCGCCAGCAGTCAATCGGTCTACCCTACAGGGGAAGACTACGAGCAGTACTTC

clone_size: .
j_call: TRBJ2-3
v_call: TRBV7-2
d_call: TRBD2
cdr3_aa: CASSLRTSGGNTQYF
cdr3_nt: TGTGCCAGCAGCTTAAGGACTAGCGGGGGAAATACGCAGTATTTT

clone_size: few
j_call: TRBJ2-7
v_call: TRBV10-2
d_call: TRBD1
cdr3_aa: CATSQGAYDEQYF
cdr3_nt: TGCGCCACTTCACAGGGGGCTTACGACGAGCAGTACTTC